Sequencing of this TCR beta chain was carried out in a study of molecular identifiers for immune sequencing clone quantification. Germline V gene sequence: CDR1 SGHNT, CDR2 YYREEE (reference sequence). The CDR3 has 15 residues. Trimming took 4 bases from V and 6 from J, leaving 16 bases between them. The study's findings and limits: Sharing of a barcode by identical TCR molecules could cause highly expanded clone sizes to be underestimated.

As to this clonotype: The antigen is unknown.

Previously described methods and listed TCR primers produced bulk TCR libraries. TCRdb re-called the PCR reads with MiXCR, one entry per CDR3 protein. Of hundreds of thousands of distinct CDR3 sequences in the sample, 25% were seen once. Naive CD8 libraries used about 20,000 to 1,000,000 sorted cells and 10%, 30% or 50% RNA. Researchers sorted naive CD8 T cells as cells that were CD8+CD4-CCR7+CD45RA+. This clonotype was sampled from a human donor in good health. Some libraries in this study had Jurkat cell RNA spiked in. The chain couples TRBV5-4 to TRBJ2-2; D could derive from TRBD1 or TRBD2 (6 bases each). Source material: naive CD8+ T cells from blood, with Jurkat cell RNA spiked in. This sample's subset: FACS-sorted CD8+CD4-CCR7+CD45RA+ naive T cells. The CDR3 bases are TGTGCCAGCAGCCCCACGGCAGGGGAGGCCGGGGAGCTGTTTTTT. Its translation is CASSPTAGEAGELFF.